This T cell receptor (beta chain) was observed in a study of blood T cell repertoires in COVID-19. Study-level information: COVID-19 samples collected from the United States, Italy and Spain covered acute and convalescent phases. The cDNA or gDNA used as material had been derived from T cells, B-cell-depleted T cells, or PBMCs.

Per the original data handling: Using reference gene primer amplification, nucleated cell counts were estimated. Measured with immunoSEQ multiplex PCR; TCRdb has only the in-frame clones, and not every one. D and trimming were read from the DNA, whereas the V and J calls and clone size are those reported in that table. Of approximately 230,000 clones in the sample, roughly 82% were seen once. What was sequenced was peripheral blood. This sequence was found in a woman aged 80 or older with active or convalescent COVID-19.

As DNA, the CDR3 is TGTGCCAGCAGGACCGGGACAGTTACTGAAGCTTTCTTT. Translation gives CASRTGTVTEAFF. The V call is TRBV28, the J call TRBJ1-1; 7 positions agree with TRBD1. This CDR3 is built from 13 residues. Trimming cost V 6 bases and J 5 bases; bases outside gene matches: 6. In germline, CDR1 is MDHEN, CDR2 SYDVKM.